Listed below are T cell receptor beta chains from one sample, sequenced in a study of T cells in Graves' hyperthyroidism and ophthalmopathy. TCRdb recomputed calls from the multiplex PCR reads with MiXCR, one row per CDR3 protein. The profile shows approximately 210,000 distinct CDR3 sequences, approximately 17% of them singletons. Sequences were obtained from blood. The receptor source for this set is a man between 50 and 59 years old with Graves' hyperthyroidism. Both conserved end residues are part of each CDR3. The order of the fields is clone size, D gene, V gene, J gene, CDR3 protein, CDR3 DNA. D genes are given only for firm matches. Some rows mark clone size as missing; the rest say once, few, many or name a class of expanded clone.

>NA|TRBD2|TRBV20-1|TRBJ2-1
CSARKPGLAYNEQFF
TGCAGTGCTAGAAAGCCGGGACTAGCTTACAATGAGCAGTTCTTC
>few|TRBD1|TRBV25-1|TRBJ1-2
CASSGSTGDRGLAGYTF
TGTGCCAGCAGTGGATCCACCGGGGACAGGGGGCTCGCTGGCTACACCTTC
>few|TRBD2|TRBV27|TRBJ2-1
CASSSIGASGDNEQFF
TGTGCCAGCAGTTCCATTGGGGCTAGCGGAGACAATGAGCAGTTCTTC
>many|NA|TRBV28|TRBJ1-2
CASSIAIEYGYTF
TGTGCCAGCAGCATCGCGATAGAATATGGCTACACCTTC
>NA|TRBD2|TRBV7-2|TRBJ2-7
CASSYWTSGRFYEQYF
TGTGCCAGCAGCTATTGGACTAGCGGGAGATTCTACGAGCAGTACTTC
>many|TRBD1|TRBV12-3/TRBV12-4|TRBJ1-1
CASSSDRSTEAFF
TGTGCCAGCAGTTCGGACAGGTCCACTGAAGCTTTCTTT
>many|NA|TRBV30|TRBJ1-5
CAWSSGGTNQPQHF
TGTGCCTGGAGTTCTGGGGGGACGAATCAGCCCCAGCATTTT
>few|TRBD1|TRBV13|TRBJ2-1
CASSFGQGLSEQFF
TGTGCCAGCAGCTTCGGACAGGGGTTAAGTGAGCAGTTCTTC
>many|TRBD1|TRBV7-8|TRBJ1-5
CASSARRGLQPQHF
TGTGCCAGCAGCGCGCGTAGGGGGCTTCAGCCCCAGCATTTT
>few|TRBD1|TRBV5-5|TRBJ1-1
CASSLVQGANGGTEAFF
TGTGCCAGCAGCTTGGTTCAGGGGGCGAACGGTGGCACTGAAGCTTTCTTT
>many|TRBD2|TRBV12-3/TRBV12-4|TRBJ2-2
CASPGTSDNTGELFF
TGTGCCAGCCCGGGGACTAGCGACAACACCGGGGAGCTGTTTTTT
>NA|NA|TRBV20-1|TRBJ1-2
CSAEGPRASENGYTF
TGCAGTGCTGAGGGCCCCCGGGCCTCGGAAAATGGCTACACCTTC
>few|NA|TRBV5-1|TRBJ2-1
CASSPGQIQDEQFF
TGCGCCAGCAGCCCCGGACAGATCCAGGATGAGCAGTTCTTC
>few|NA|TRBV20-1|TRBJ1-2
CSAHIQGSYGYTF
TGCAGTGCTCACATCCAGGGATCCTATGGCTACACCTTC
>many|NA|TRBV2|TRBJ1-4
CASSEGQVHGEKLFF
TGTGCCAGCAGTGAGGGGCAAGTTCATGGTGAAAAACTGTTTTTT
>NA|NA|TRBV5-1|TRBJ2-3
CASSSVTSTSTDTQYF
TGCGCCAGCAGCTCCGTTACTAGTACTAGCACAGATACGCAGTATTTT
>NA|NA|TRBV5-4|TRBJ2-1
CASSADYFSQFF
TGTGCCAGCAGCGCGGACTATTTTTCCCAGTTCTTC
>few|NA|TRBV5-5|TRBJ2-7
CASRLDLGPAYEQYF
TGTGCCAGCAGACTAGACCTGGGACCAGCCTACGAGCAGTACTTC
>NA|NA|TRBV6-1|TRBJ2-2
CASRDTNTGELFF
TGTGCCAGCAGAGACACGAACACCGGGGAGCTGTTTTTT
>few|NA|TRBV9|TRBJ2-1
CASSPPLGAGSNEQFF
TGTGCCAGCAGCCCCCCCCTGGGCGCCGGGAGCAATGAGCAGTTCTTC
>few|TRBD2|TRBV20-1|TRBJ2-5
CSASEFSRGEETQYF
TGCAGTGCTAGCGAATTCTCGCGGGGGGAAGAGACCCAGTACTTC
>few|NA|TRBV5-1|TRBJ2-2
CASSVQGTGELFF
TGCGCCAGCAGCGTTCAGGGCACCGGGGAGCTGTTTTTT
>NA|TRBD2|TRBV20-1|TRBJ2-7
CSARGSSGSYEQYF
TGCAGTGCTAGAGGGTCTAGCGGGAGTTACGAGCAGTACTTC
>many|NA|TRBV28|TRBJ1-2
CASSTTGTNYGYTF
TGTGCCAGCAGTACTACAGGGACTAACTATGGCTACACCTTC
>many|NA|TRBV28|TRBJ1-1
CASNLWGNTEAFF
TGTGCCAGCAATTTATGGGGAAACACTGAAGCTTTCTTT
>many|TRBD1|TRBV18|TRBJ2-3
CASSRDRGRSTDTQYF
TGTGCCAGCTCGCGCGACAGGGGCCGTAGCACAGATACGCAGTATTTT
>many|NA|TRBV20-1|TRBJ2-7
CSAPDILYEQYF
TGCAGTGCTCCGGACATTCTCTACGAGCAGTACTTC
>many|NA|TRBV20-1|TRBJ2-3
CSPPEGVSDTQYF
TGCAGTCCCCCCGAGGGGGTTTCAGATACGCAGTATTTT
>NA|TRBD2|TRBV27|TRBJ2-4
CASSFLAGGTKNIQYF
TGTGCCAGCAGTTTTCTAGCGGGAGGAACCAAAAACATTCAGTACTTC
>once|NA|TRBV3-2|TRBJ2-1
CASRRGGPLTSGDNEQFF
TGTGCCAGCAGACGGGGGGGGCCGTTGACTAGCGGGGACAATGAGCAGTTCTTC
>many|NA|TRBV12-3/TRBV12-4|TRBJ1-1
CASSAGTVNTEAFF
TGTGCCAGCAGTGCCGGGACGGTGAACACTGAAGCTTTCTTT
>many|NA|TRBV6-4|TRBJ2-7
CASRETSYEQYF
TGTGCCAGCAGGGAAACTAGTTACGAGCAGTACTTC
>few|NA|TRBV20-1|TRBJ1-1
CSARIRNTEAFF
TGCAGTGCTCGAATCCGTAACACTGAAGCTTTCTTT
>NA|TRBD2|TRBV9|TRBJ2-3
CASSPLSGGPRYF
TGTGCCAGCAGCCCCCTTTCGGGAGGCCCTCGGTATTTT
>many|NA|TRBV7-9|TRBJ1-2
CASSLEQSFYGYTF
TGTGCCAGCAGCCTGGAACAGTCTTTCTATGGCTACACCTTC
>NA|TRBD1|TRBV7-9|TRBJ2-5
CASSKPDRETQYF
TGTGCCAGCAGCAAACCGGACAGGGAAACCCAGTACTTC
>once|NA|TRBV2|TRBJ2-7
CASSVLGREQYF
TGTGCCAGCAGTGTTCTGGGAAGAGAGCAGTACTTC
>NA|NA|TRBV6-2/TRBV6-3|TRBJ1-5
CASSYRTTISTPQHF
TGTGCCAGCAGTTACAGGACAACCATCAGCACCCCCCAGCATTTT
>NA|NA|TRBV3-1|TRBJ2-7
CASSQVGMYEQYF
TGTGCCAGCAGCCAAGTGGGGATGTACGAGCAGTACTTC
>few|NA|TRBV15|TRBJ2-1
CATSRGPSSGLVYNEQFF
TGTGCCACCAGCAGAGGCCCGTCCAGCGGGTTAGTCTACAATGAGCAGTTCTTC
>many|NA|TRBV2|TRBJ1-5
CASSEMGGGGNQPQHF
TGTGCCAGCAGTGAAATGGGGGGGGGTGGCAATCAGCCCCAGCATTTT
>few|TRBD2|TRBV5-4|TRBJ2-7
CASSLSSGRFEQYF
TGTGCCAGCAGCTTGTCTAGCGGGAGGTTCGAGCAGTACTTC
>NA|TRBD2|TRBV7-3|TRBJ2-7
CASGRTSGSYEQYF
TGTGCCAGCGGCCGTACTAGCGGTTCCTACGAGCAGTACTTC
>many|NA|TRBV12-3/TRBV12-4|TRBJ1-5
CASSLGQHTNRLQHF
TGTGCCAGCAGTTTAGGCCAACACACTAATCGGCTCCAGCATTTT
>NA|NA|TRBV27|TRBJ2-3
CASSTRDGHTDTQYF
TGTGCCAGCAGTACCCGGGACGGACACACAGATACGCAGTATTTT
>few|TRBD1|TRBV27|TRBJ1-1
CASSPIGDRGFNAEAFF
TGTGCCAGCAGTCCCATTGGGGACAGGGGATTTAACGCTGAAGCTTTCTTT
>many|TRBD1|TRBV2|TRBJ2-7
CATRQGTYEQYF
TGTGCCACCCGACAGGGTACCTACGAGCAGTACTTC
>many|TRBD2|TRBV7-3|TRBJ2-5
CASSPSGARETQYF
TGTGCCAGCAGCCCCAGCGGGGCGAGGGAGACCCAGTACTTC
>NA|NA|TRBV6-1|TRBJ1-4
CASSPASGRLNEKLFF
TGTGCCAGCAGCCCAGCGTCTGGGCGGCTTAATGAAAAACTGTTTTTT
>NA|NA|TRBV11-2|TRBJ2-3
CASSLGYSALTDTQYF
TGTGCCAGCAGCTTAGGTTACTCAGCCCTCACAGATACGCAGTATTTT
>many|TRBD1|TRBV2|TRBJ1-4
CASSGTGLHNEKLFF
TGTGCCAGCAGTGGGACAGGCCTACATAATGAAAAACTGTTTTTT